These 26 T cell receptor beta chains came from one sample sequenced in a study of early T cells in non-severe SARS-CoV-2 infection. TCRdb called the 5' RACE reads again in MiXCR, with one record for every CDR3 protein. The sample lists around 44,000 distinct CDR3 sequences, about 6.5% occurring once. The starting material was whole blood, obtained at baseline. Every receptor here comes from an adult who was a healthcare worker with PCR-confirmed SARS-CoV-2 infection or an uninfected control (not recorded which).

This clonotype has at least ten counts. DNA for the CDR3: TGTGCCAGCAATCCCTCCCCTCGACGGGTCGAGAACACCGGGGAGCTGTTTTTT. It yields the protein CASNPSPRRVENTGELFF. The genes are TRBV6-2 or TRBV6-3 and TRBJ2-2; D is undetermined. Looked up from germline, CDR1 is MNHEY and CDR2 is SVGEGT. V was cut by 7 bases and J by 1 base, with 22 bases left in between. The CDR3 length is 18 residues.

This clonotype was counted at least ten times. The chain combines TRBV6-5 with TRBJ2-3, with D possibly being TRBD1 or TRBD2 (5 bases each). The germline V and J ends were trimmed by 8 bases and 1 base, with 13 bases remaining between them. CDR1 is MNHEY and CDR2 is SVGAGI in the germline V gene. This CDR3 is 14 amino acids long. The CDR3 DNA reads TGTGCCAGCCACCCCGGGGACGGCACAGATACGCAGTATTTT. Protein product: CASHPGDGTDTQYF.

This clonotype was observed at least ten times. The chain employs TRBV6-2 or TRBV6-3 and TRBJ1-2; 7 nucleotides line up with TRBD1. The V and J ends lost 4 bases and 8 bases, in that order; junction bases with no gene match: 13. Germline values: CDR1 MNHEY, CDR2 SVGEGT. The CDR3 is made up of 15 amino acids. The chain's CDR3 is CASSFSLTGQAGYTF. CDR3 DNA sequence: TGTGCCAGCAGTTTCTCGCTGACAGGGCAGGCGGGCTACACCTTC.

Regarding this clonotype: The junction differs from germline at one of its ends, possibly a read error. The chain carries TRBV20-1 and TRBJ2-1; D is ambiguous. Germline assignment: CDR1 DFQATT and CDR2 SNEGSKA (reference sequence). The CDR3 is made up of 14 amino acids. The CDR3, as DNA: TGCAGTGCTAGAAGTTCAAGCTCCTACAATGTGCAGTGCTTC. Its translation: CSARSSSSYNVQCF.

This clonotype was counted ten times or more. Here the CDR3 reads CASSSGTYTDTQYF. CDR3 bases: TGTGCCAGCAGTTCCGGGACATACACAGATACGCAGTATTTT. The chain links TRBV28 to TRBJ2-3; the D gene is possibly TRBD1 (6 bases). V was trimmed by 4 bases and J by 2 bases, leaving 10 bases between them. The CDR3 spans 14 residues. The V gene's germline CDR1 is MDHEN and CDR2 SYDVKM. Full variable domain (missing parts from reference TRBV28 and TRBJ2-3): DVKVTQSSRYLVKRTGEKVFLECVQDMDHENMFWYRQDPGLGLRLIYFSYDVKMKEKGDIPEGYSVSREKKERFSLILESASTNQTSMYLCASSSGTYTDTQYFGPGTRLTVL.

The chain couples TRBV7-8 to TRBJ2-3, with a weak D call TRBD2 (5 bases). The CDR3 has 14 residues. V was trimmed by 6 bases and J by 3 bases, leaving 13 bases between them. Germline V gene sequence: CDR1 SGHVS, CDR2 FQNEAQ. CDR3 sequence reads: CASRPLALTDTQYF. CDR3 nucleotides: TGTGCCAGCAGACCCCTAGCCCTTACAGATACGCAGTATTTT.

This clonotype is medium-sized (0.01 to 0.1%). The chain is built from TRBV6-6 and TRBJ2-7, with 11 bases identical to TRBD1. Trimming removed 5 bases from V and 7 bases from J; junction bases left unmatched: 13. Looked up from germline, CDR1 is MNHNY and CDR2 is SVGAGI (reference sequence). CDR3 length: 16 residues. CDR3 loop: CASSTSPGQGAREQYF. The CDR3 bases are TGTGCCAGCAGTACCTCACCAGGACAGGGGGCTCGGGAGCAGTACTTC.

A remark on this clonotype: A read error may account for a junction end that differs from germline. CDR3 protein: CASSLAPGNTDTQYF. The CDR3 region has the DNA TGTGCTAGCAGCTTAGCTCCAGGCAACACAGATACGCAGTATTTT. The chain couples TRBV7-7 to TRBJ2-3; D remains unclear. The CDR3 loop spans 15 amino acids. Germline CDR1 SSHAT, CDR2 FNYEAQ (reference sequence).

J is TRBJ2-1 and V is TRBV7-2; 9 positions agree with TRBD1. The CDR3 has 15 residues. CDR1 and CDR2 (germline): SGHTA, FQGNSA. The V and J ends lost 0 bases and 8 bases, in that order; junction bases with no gene match: 5. The CDR3 bases are TGTGCCAGCAGCTTAGCGGTGGGGACAGGGTATGAGCAGTTCTTC. Residues: CASSLAVGTGYEQFF.

This clonotype was recorded at least ten times. CDR3 protein: CASNLFPRGGAGDEQFF. Written as DNA, the CDR3 is TGTGCCAGCAATCTCTTCCCCCGGGGGGGGGCGGGAGATGAGCAGTTCTTC. This rearrangement joins TRBV6-5 to TRBJ2-1; the match to TRBD2 covers 8 bases. V was pared by 7 bases and J by 8 bases, with 19 bases of the junction left unmatched. Looked up from germline, CDR1 is MNHEY and CDR2 is SVGAGI. CDR3 length: 17 amino acids.

CDR3 sequence (DNA): TGTGCCAGCAGCTCCCGACAGGGAAGCGAGCAGTACTTC. Protein sequence: CASSSRQGSEQYF. V is TRBV7-3 and J is TRBJ2-7; 7 bases fit TRBD1. Germline lookup yields CDR1 SGHTA and CDR2 FQGTGA. The CDR3 spans 13 residues. J lost 6 bases, V lost 4 bases, and 6 bases had no gene match.

V is TRBV11-2 and J is TRBJ2-7; 8 positions match TRBD1. The CDR3 consists of 12 residues. V lost 4 bases and J lost 6; bases outside the gene matches: 2. CDR1 is SGHAT and CDR2 is FQNNGV in the germline V gene. DNA for the CDR3: TGTGCCAGCAGCTCGGACAGGGCCGAGCAGTACTTC. Residues: CASSSDRAEQYF.

This clonotype was counted ten times or more. The junction differs from germline at one of its ends, possibly a read error. This sequence joins TRBV3-1 and TRBJ2-5, with 10 bases matching TRBD2. Germline-derived CDR1 and CDR2 are LGHDT and YNNKEL (reference sequence). This CDR3 is built from 13 residues. For the CDR3, the DNA is TGTGCCAGCAGCCAAGCGGAGCGGGGGGGCCAGGACTTC. Amino acids: CASSQAERGGQDF.

This clonotype came up many times. The J gene is TRBJ2-1, the V gene TRBV4-2, with D maybe TRBD1 (6 bases). Germline V gives CDR1 LGHNA, CDR2 YNFKEQ. The CDR3 sequence is 17 residues long. Trimming took 4 bases from V and 5 from J, leaving 21 bases between them. As DNA, the CDR3 is TGTGCCAGCAGCCCCCGAAGGGGGACCACCTCTGACAATGAGCAGTTCTTC. Its translation: CASSPRRGTTSDNEQFF.

The V and J genes are TRBV6-2 or TRBV6-3 and TRBJ2-7; the match to TRBD2 covers 13 bases. J was trimmed by 6 bases and V by 4 bases; bases with no gene match: 6. Germline-derived CDR1 and CDR2 are MNHEY and SVGEGT. CDR3 size: 15 residues. CDR3 coding DNA: TGTGCCAGCAGTTCTTGGACTAGCGGGAGCCGCGAGCAGTACTTC. This sequence encodes CASSSWTSGSREQYF.

The gene calls are TRBV4-3 and TRBJ1-2, with a weak D call TRBD1 (5 bases). The CDR3 spans 13 residues. V was pared by 4 bases and J by 5 bases, with 11 bases between. In germline, CDR1 is LGHNA, CDR2 YSLEER. CDR3 sequence (DNA): TGCGCCAGCAGCCGGGATAGACAGTATGGCTACACCTTC. It is translated as CASSRDRQYGYTF.

In its sample, this clonotype was seen a few times. V gene TRBV6-6 combines with J gene TRBJ2-1; tentative D call: TRBD1 (5 bases). CDR1 is MNHNY, CDR2 SVGAGI, per germline (reference sequence). The length of the CDR3 is 17 residues. Trimming cost V 0 bases and J 1 base, with 13 bases left between them. Here the CDR3 DNA reads TGTGCCAGCAGTTACTCGATCAGTCGGACATCCTACAATGAGCAGTTCTTC. Its protein product is CASSYSISRTSYNEQFF.

This clonotype has more than one count but fewer than ten. The rearrangement links TRBV30 to TRBJ2-5; possibly TRBD1 for D (6 bases). Germline CDR1 is GTSNPN and CDR2 is SVGIG (reference sequence). CDR3 size: 13 residues. Trimming took off 7 bases at V and 2 bases at J, with 14 bases between the two ends. For the CDR3, the DNA is TGTGCCTCCAATGGGCAGGGGCAAGAGACCCAGTACTTC. Its protein product is CASNGQGQETQYF. Together with reference TRBV30 and TRBJ2-5, the CDR3 gives the full variable domain: SQTIHQWPATLVQPVGSPLSLECTVEGTSNPNLYWYRQAAGRGLQLLFYSVGIGQISSEVPQNLSASRPQDRQFILSSKKLLLSDSGFYLCASNGQGQETQYFGPGTRLLVL.

This clonotype was counted many times. The chain links TRBV7-9 to TRBJ2-1; no definite D call. The germline V and J ends were trimmed by 2 bases and 5 bases, with 10 bases remaining between them. The germline gives CDR1 SEHNR, CDR2 FQNEAQ (reference sequence). The CDR3 contains 14 residues. The CDR3 nucleotides read TGTGCCAGCAGCTTATCCGGTTCGGACAATGAGCAGTTCTTC. Translating it yields CASSLSGSDNEQFF. Full variable domain (outside the CDR3, taken from reference TRBV7-9 and TRBJ2-1): DTGVSQNPRHKITKRGQNVTFRCDPISEHNRLYWYRQTLGQGPEFLTYFQNEAQLEKSRLLSDRFSAERPKGSFSTLEIQRTEQGDSAMYLCASSLSGSDNEQFFGPGTRLTVL.

This clonotype was observed at least ten times. The CDR3 DNA follows: TGTGCCAGCAGCCAAGATATTGAAAAACTGTTTTTT. Translated: CASSQDIEKLFF. The chain links TRBV3-1 to TRBJ1-4; D is unresolved. There are 12 residues in the CDR3. Germline values: CDR1 LGHDT, CDR2 YNNKEL (reference sequence). The V end lost 0 bases, the J end lost 7 bases, and 3 bases lay between the germline ends.

This clonotype has a count of ten or more. The rearrangement links TRBV5-1 to TRBJ1-1, with D unclear. Trimming shortened V by 2 bases and J by 4 bases, and 21 bases separated the two germline ends. Germline CDR1 reads SGHRS; CDR2 reads YFSETQ. This CDR3 has 17 residues. In DNA, the CDR3 is TGCGCCAGCAGCTTCATGTCTGGCGGGTCCCGGGGCACTGAAGCTTTCTTT. Translated, it gives CASSFMSGGSRGTEAFF.

This clonotype turned up a few times. The chain recombines TRBV19 with TRBJ2-2; tentatively, D is TRBD2 (6 bases). CDR1 is LNHDA, CDR2 SQIVND, per germline (reference sequence). Trimming shortened V by 1 base and J by 0 bases, and 9 bases separated the two germline ends. The CDR3 has 16 residues. The CDR3 here is CASSIAGTSNTGELFF. Here the CDR3 DNA reads TGTGCCAGTAGTATAGCCGGGACTTCGAACACCGGGGAGCTGTTTTTT. Supplemented by reference TRBV19 and TRBJ2-2, the full variable domain reads DGGITQSPKYLFRKEGQNVTLSCEQNLNHDAMYWYRQDPGQGLRLIYYSQIVNDFQKGDIAEGYSVSREKKESFPLTVTSAQKNPTAFYLCASSIAGTSNTGELFFGEGSRLTVL.

At least ten counts were recorded for this clonotype. CDR3 loop: CASRRQGPYEQYF. In DNA, the CDR3 is TGTGCCAGCAGGCGACAGGGCCCCTACGAGCAGTACTTC. V usage is TRBV28 and J usage is TRBJ2-7, with 7 bases lining up with TRBD1. Germline assignment: CDR1 MDHEN and CDR2 SYDVKM. The CDR3 spans 13 residues. V lost 6 bases to trimming and J lost 2 bases; unmatched junction nucleotides: 4. The full variable domain, its missing parts supplied by reference TRBV28 and TRBJ2-7, is DVKVTQSSRYLVKRTGEKVFLECVQDMDHENMFWYRQDPGLGLRLIYFSYDVKMKEKGDIPEGYSVSREKKERFSLILESASTNQTSMYLCASRRQGPYEQYFGPGTRLTVT.

The chain links TRBV7-9 to TRBJ2-2; 12 positions match TRBD2. Losses at the gene ends were 4 bases for V and 4 bases for J; bases not matched to a gene: 4. CDR1 and CDR2 from the germline V gene are SEHNR and FQNEAQ (reference sequence). The CDR3 totals 16 residues. Written as DNA, the CDR3 is TGTGCCAGCAGCTCTAGCGGGGGGGCCGTCACCGGGGAGCTGTTTTTT. It specifies CASSSSGGAVTGELFF.

The chain links TRBV6-5 to TRBJ2-7, with a possible D match to TRBD1 (6 bases). The length of the CDR3 is 14 residues. Between the trimmed V and J ends, which lost 5 bases and 2 bases, there was a span of 13 bases. Germline CDR1 and CDR2: MNHEY and SVGAGI. In DNA, the CDR3 is TGTGCCAGCAGTCCCCGGAGACAGGCCTACGAGCAGTACTTC. It is translated as CASSPRRQAYEQYF.

This clonotype was seen many times. The V call is TRBV6-2 or TRBV6-3, the J call TRBJ2-5, with D hard to call. Trimming stripped 5 bases from V and 3 bases from J, with 7 bases between. Germline V gene lookup returns CDR1 MNHEY and CDR2 SVGEGT. The CDR3 is made up of 12 amino acids. CDR3 loop: CASSQTEETQYF. The CDR3 DNA is TGTGCCAGCAGTCAGACCGAAGAGACCCAGTACTTC.